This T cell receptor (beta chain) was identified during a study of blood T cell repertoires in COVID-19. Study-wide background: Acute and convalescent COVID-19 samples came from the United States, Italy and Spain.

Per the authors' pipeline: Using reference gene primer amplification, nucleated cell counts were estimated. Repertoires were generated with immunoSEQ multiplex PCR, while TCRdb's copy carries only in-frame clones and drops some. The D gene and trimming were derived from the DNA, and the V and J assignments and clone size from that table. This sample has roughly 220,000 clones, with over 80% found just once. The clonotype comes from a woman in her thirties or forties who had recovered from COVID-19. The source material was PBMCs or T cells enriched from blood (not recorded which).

CDR3 sequence: CASSSLTPRTGLKQPQHF. CDR3 sequence (DNA): TGTGCCAGCAGTTCACTTACCCCTCGAACAGGTCTCAAACAGCCCCAGCATTTT. The V call is TRBV28, the J call TRBJ1-5; a weak D match, TRBD1 (5 bases). This CDR3 region has 18 residues. The germline CDR1 and CDR2 sequences are MDHEN and SYDVKM. V was trimmed by 4 bases and J by 7 bases, leaving 26 bases between them. The complete variable domain, with remaining parts taken from reference TRBV28 and TRBJ1-5, reads DVKVTQSSRYLVKRTGEKVFLECVQDMDHENMFWYRQDPGLGLRLIYFSYDVKMKEKGDIPEGYSVSREKKERFSLILESASTNQTSMYLCASSSLTPRTGLKQPQHFGDGTRLSIL.